One T cell receptor beta chain is described in this entry. Its antigen is not yet known. Qualities for individual bases were not recorded, and no much larger clone is one base off. The data were obtained in a study of T cell responses to AZD1222 COVID-19 vaccine (dated by TCRdb to the early 2020s). Regarding the study in general: Because spike-specific TCR depth and breadth did not differ between the two schedules, AZD1222 recipients who got a second dose at roughly 4 weeks were pooled with those who got a second dose at roughly 12 weeks. TCR sequencing was performed for about 250 trial participants, of whom approximately 200 were given two doses of AZD1222 and about 25 were given two doses of MenACWY control vaccine. Trial participants were enrolled into age subgroups of 18-55, 56-69 and 70-plus years, which contained roughly 140, 27 and 60 TCR-sequenced participants, respectively.

The sample's time point label, in plain terms: baseline before first vaccination. Vaccinee samples came from UK trials COV001 and COV002, including a single-blind randomized controlled phase 2/3 trial of AZD1222 (ChAdOx1 nCoV-19) in healthy adults. For TCRbeta chain sequencing, PBMC samples from trial participants were taken at day 0 and at day 28 after the second dose. The germline V gene specifies SNHLY as CDR1 and FYNNEI as CDR2. V is shortened by 8 bases, J by 6 bases, and the region joining them spans 17 bases. From cysteine to phenylalanine, the CDR3 is 13 amino acids long. Just CDR3 DNA is preserved here, 39 bases in frame from base 1. The CDR3 regions of human TCRbeta chains were analyzed by immunosequencing. Concerning the study's data processing: TCRs in the repertoires were compared against a reference library of SARS-CoV-2-specific TCRs that had been generated with the MIRA antigen-specificity platform. Breadth was defined as the fraction of unique TCRs that were SARS-CoV-2-associated, and depth was defined as the fraction of total T cells that were SARS-CoV-2-associated. Using the MIRA data, every spike-specific TCR was mapped to the spike region that the TCR reacted to and assigned to either a CD4 or a CD8 class. Log10-transformed breadth and depth values were compared by one-way ANOVA with Sidak's multiple comparisons tests. TCRdb carries this immuneACCESS record with in-frame sequences only. Its versions omit some clonotypes, under half of them owing to an unresolved V gene in the studies checked, with the rest unexplained. V and J calls and clone size come straight from that table; D and trimming were deduced from the DNA. The sample records approximately 150,000 clones, about 89% of which are singletons. The ten largest clones represent around 5% of the sample.

The paper as a whole reports these results and caveats: The whole spike protein was spanned by vaccine-associated CD4 TCRs, and dominant responses were seen in regions 160-218 and 743-854. The 56-69-year group was small, and its depth increase did not reach significance, likely because of low power. Because no samples from the day 14 peak response were available, repertoires could be characterized only after the peak T cell response. Reportedly, almost half of the unique spike-specific TCRs recognized epitopes lying outside the regions that are mutated in the B.1.351 and B.1.1.7 variants. Conclusions about previously exposed vaccinees were limited because only a handful of AZD1222 recipients were SARS-CoV-2 seropositive at baseline. After two AZD1222 doses, both the breadth and the depth of spike-specific TCRs were significantly higher than at day 0 and than in MenACWY recipients. Participants were mostly white British, with more females than males. The authors suggested clonal diversity may have been underestimated.

The sample here was peripheral blood, taken on day 0 of AZD1222 vaccination. The sequence was collected from an adult in good health. The chain is made from TRBV2 and TRBJ2-7, and the D gene may be TRBD2, 6 bases matching. The CDR3 amino acid sequence is: CASGGRRELEQYF. The DNA reads as follows: TGTGCCAGCGGGGGACGGAGGGAGCTCGAGCAGTACTTC.